Below are 32 T cell receptor beta chains sequenced from a single sample in a study of T cells in narcolepsy. The repertoire was sequenced with immunoSEQ multiplex PCR; TCRdb's copy has only in-frame clones and lacks some. The table shows 31,000 or so clones, with 85% to 90% occurring only once. Sample: CD45RA- memory CD4+ T cells from PBMCs. The receptors originated from a human donor with narcolepsy.

With regard to this clone: Its ends do not fully match the called genes, so a read error is possible. The rearrangement joins TRBV9 to TRBJ2-3; 11 bases fit TRBD2. Germline CDR1 reads SGDLS; CDR2 reads YYNGEE. There are 17 residues in the CDR3. CDR3 loop: CASSVGTSGGGTDMQYF. The CDR3 DNA reads as TGTGCCAGCAGCGTGGGCACTAGCGGGGGAGGCACAGATATGCAGTATTTT.

This clone was seen more than once but under ten times. V is TRBV10-3 and J is TRBJ2-1, with D possibly being TRBD2 (5 bases). The CDR3 extends over 14 amino acids. Between the trimmed V and J ends, which lost 0 bases and 10 bases, there was a span of 13 bases. Germline CDR1 and CDR2: ENHRY and SYGVKD. CDR3 loop: CAISESWTSGEQFF. Written as DNA, the CDR3 is TGTGCCATCAGTGAGTCGTGGACGAGCGGCGAGCAGTTCTTC.

J is TRBJ2-5 and V is TRBV21-1. TRBV21-1 represents a pseudogene. CDR3 size: 16 residues. The CDR3 region has the DNA TGTGCCAGCAGCAAAGCGGTTACGCGACGGGCAGGGACCCAGTACTTC. It specifies CASSKAVTRRAGTQYF.

This rearrangement joins TRBV7-9 to TRBJ1-1; no definite D call. The CDR3 contains 14 residues. V was pared by 8 bases and J by 1 base, with 14 bases between. CDR1 is SEHNR and CDR2 is FQNEAQ in the germline V gene (reference sequence). The CDR3 region has the DNA TGTGCCAGCGGTCGCAGTCTCACGAACACTGAAGCTTTCTTT. Its translation: CASGRSLTNTEAFF.

This chain links TRBV10-2 with TRBJ1-5; D is unresolved. CDR3 length: 16 residues. Germline V gene sequence: CDR1 WSHSY, CDR2 SAAADI. V dropped 2 bases and J dropped 5 bases, with 16 bases sitting between them. The CDR3 region is CASSEVRLPGYQPQHF. The CDR3 DNA reads as TGCGCCAGCAGTGAGGTACGCCTCCCTGGCTATCAGCCCCAGCATTTT.

The chain is built from TRBV5-1 and TRBJ1-1; the D is unclear. The germline V and J ends were trimmed by 2 bases and 1 base, with 6 bases remaining between them. CDR3 length equals 13 residues. The germline CDR1 and CDR2 sequences are SGHRS and YFSETQ. The CDR3 nucleotides are TGCGCCAGCAGCTTTATGGCGAACACTGAAGCTTTCTTT. Residues: CASSFMANTEAFF.

This rearrangement joins TRBV7-6 to TRBJ2-7; D is unresolved. Germline V lookup: CDR1 SGHVS, CDR2 FNYEAQ. The CDR3 totals 13 residues. Trimming shortened V by 4 bases and J by 5 bases, and 12 bases separated the two germline ends. CDR3 bases: TGTGCCAGCAGCTCTTTCAGGTCCAACGAGCAGTACTTC. It codes for CASSSFRSNEQYF.

The genes are TRBV18 and TRBJ2-1; D may be TRBD2 (6 bases). Between the trimmed V and J ends, which lost 1 base and 3 bases, there was a span of 13 bases. Germline loops: CDR1 KGHSH, CDR2 LQKENI. The CDR3 totals 16 residues. This CDR3 is CASSPRAGSYYNEQFF. The CDR3 DNA reads TGTGCCAGCTCACCACGTGCCGGGAGTTACTACAATGAGCAGTTCTTC.

The rearrangement uses TRBV7-3 and TRBJ2-3; D not resolved. CDR1 SGHTA and CDR2 FQGTGA come from the germline V gene. V was clipped by 5 bases and J by 2 bases, with 8 bases between them. The CDR3 has 13 amino acids. The CDR3 DNA is TGTGCCAGCAGCCGTGTGGCCACAGATACGCAGTATTTT. Protein: CASSRVATDTQYF.

V gene TRBV5-1 combines with J gene TRBJ2-7; D possibly corresponds to TRBD2 (5 bases). The CDR3 totals 14 residues. Germline values: CDR1 SGHRS, CDR2 YFSETQ. Trimming pared 4 bases from V and 2 bases from J, leaving 13 bases between. The CDR3 is CASSTGPGTYEQYF. CDR3 coding DNA: TGCGCCAGCAGCACCGGACCGGGAACCTACGAGCAGTACTTC.

The V and J genes are TRBV6-5 and TRBJ1-2; possible D gene TRBD1, 5 bases. The V end lost 6 bases, the J end lost 3 bases, and 14 bases lay between the germline ends. Germline lookup yields CDR1 MNHEY and CDR2 SVGAGI. The CDR3 contains 14 residues. The chain's CDR3 is CASRSQGTDYGYTF. The CDR3 DNA sequence: TGTGCCAGCAGATCGCAGGGAACCGACTATGGCTACACCTTC.

The gene calls are TRBV6-1 and TRBJ1-4, with 7 bases that match TRBD1. Germline V gene lookup returns CDR1 MNHNS and CDR2 SASEGT. The CDR3 consists of 13 residues. V dropped 6 bases and J dropped 8; count of bases not matched to a gene: 6. CDR3 in amino acids: CASRGTVGEKLFF. CDR3 nucleotides: TGTGCCAGCAGAGGGACAGTGGGAGAAAAACTGTTTTTT.

The chain is built from TRBV4-1 and TRBJ1-5, with D possibly matching TRBD1 (6 bases). The V gene's germline CDR1 is MGHRA and CDR2 YSYEKL. The CDR3 is 16 amino acids. V was shortened by 4 bases and J by 12 bases, with 25 bases between the two germline ends. CDR3 region: CASSPTQGRPNHRQHF. The CDR3 DNA reads as TGCGCCAGCAGCCCCACTCAGGGGCGTCCAAATCATCGCCAGCATTTT.

The chain is built from TRBV2 and TRBJ1-4; the match to TRBD1 covers 11 bases. Germline trimming cut 6 bases from V and 3 bases from J; bases unmatched to any gene: 15. This CDR3 contains 19 residues. The germline CDR1 and CDR2 sequences are SNHLY and FYNNEI. The CDR3 nucleotides are TGTGCCAGCAGGCGTTCCTCCGCCGGACAGGGGGCCTCTAATGAAAAACTGTTTTTT. Translating it yields CASRRSSAGQGASNEKLFF.

CDR3 nucleotide sequence: TGTGCCAGCACCAGAACAGGGACCTCTGGAAACACCATATATTTT. Translated: CASTRTGTSGNTIYF. The chain links TRBV9 to TRBJ1-3, with D possibly matching TRBD1 (6 bases). The CDR3 covers 15 residues. The ends were cut back, 6 bases at V and 0 bases at J, with 13 bases in the middle. Germline CDR1 is SGDLS and CDR2 is YYNGEE.

The chain combines TRBV11-2 with TRBJ2-3; maybe TRBD2 (6 bases). The CDR3 spans 16 residues. Germline CDR1 SGHAT, CDR2 FQNNGV. V lost 3 bases and J 2 bases, leaving 15 bases between the germline ends. CDR3 coding DNA: TGTGCCAGCAGCTTTCTCACCGCGGGATCCACAGATACGCAGTATTTT. As protein: CASSFLTAGSTDTQYF.

The chain couples TRBV5-1 to TRBJ2-3, with TRBD2 matching 7 bases. Losses at the gene ends were 0 bases for V and 14 bases for J; bases not matched to a gene: 6. CDR1 is SGHRS and CDR2 is YFSETQ in the germline V gene. CDR3 length equals 12 residues. CDR3 residues: CASSLDEGRAYF. DNA for the CDR3: TGCGCCAGCAGCTTGGATGAGGGGAGGGCGTATTTT.

This chain connects TRBV6-1 to TRBJ1-1; 8 bases line up with TRBD1. CDR3 length: 16 amino acids. Germline V CDR1 and CDR2: MNHNS, SASEGT. The trim removed 4 bases at V and 3 bases at J, leaving 10 bases unmatched. The CDR3 bases are TGTGCCAGCAGTGCAGTCAGGGGGCGCCTGGACACTGAAGCTTTCTTT. The encoded protein is CASSAVRGRLDTEAFF.

This chain connects TRBV11-2 to TRBJ2-1; a possible D gene is TRBD1 (6 bases). CDR1 SGHAT and CDR2 FQNNGV come from the germline V gene. Trimming took off 2 bases at V and 4 bases at J, with 15 bases between the two ends. This CDR3 contains 16 residues. Here the CDR3 reads CASSLIKGQSYNEQFF. DNA of the CDR3: TGTGCCAGCAGCTTAATAAAAGGACAGAGTTACAATGAGCAGTTCTTC.

J is TRBJ1-1 and V is TRBV14; D is unresolved. This CDR3 is built from 13 residues. Trimming stripped 0 bases from V and 9 bases from J, with 11 bases between. In germline, CDR1 is SGHDN, CDR2 FVKESK. CDR3 DNA: TGTGCCAGCAGCCAAGATGTTGTAGGGAAAGCTTTCTTT. Its translation is CASSQDVVGKAFF.

The chain combines TRBV28 with TRBJ1-5; no firm D call. Trimming cost V 2 bases and J 7 bases, with 6 bases left between them. CDR3 length equals 12 residues. The germline V gene encodes CDR1 MDHEN and CDR2 SYDVKM. In DNA, the CDR3 is TGTGCCAGCAGTTTACGTGGGCAGCCCCAGCATTTT. Protein product: CASSLRGQPQHF.

V gene TRBV11-2 combines with J gene TRBJ2-1, with D unclear. The CDR3 is made up of 14 amino acids. The V and J ends lost 4 bases and 10 bases respectively, with 17 bases between them. Germline V gene sequence: CDR1 SGHAT, CDR2 FQNNGV. The CDR3 loop reads CASSSLFRHPEQFF. CDR3 nucleotide sequence: TGTGCCAGCAGCTCATTATTTAGGCACCCAGAGCAGTTCTTC.

The J gene is TRBJ1-2, the V gene TRBV6-5; D is uncertain. Trimming pared 5 bases from V and 8 bases from J, leaving 9 bases between. The CDR3 spans 11 residues. The germline V gene has CDR1 MNHEY and CDR2 SVGAGI. The CDR3 nucleotides read TGTGCCAGCAGTCTTGCGAGCGGCTACACCTTC. This encodes CASSLASGYTF.

The chain joins TRBV28 to TRBJ2-1; D may be TRBD1 or TRBD2 (6 bases each). The germline gives CDR1 MDHEN, CDR2 SYDVKM. Deletions cut 7 bases from V and 5 bases from J, with 15 bases between. The CDR3 consists of 14 residues. The CDR3 reads CASNREAFDNEQFF. The CDR3 DNA reads as TGTGCCAGCAACAGGGAGGCTTTCGACAATGAGCAGTTCTTC.

This sequence joins TRBV7-7 and TRBJ2-3; perhaps D is TRBD1 or TRBD2 (5 bases each). The CDR3 covers 13 residues. Trimming cost V 5 bases and J 1 base, with 7 bases left between them. Germline assignment: CDR1 SSHAT and CDR2 FNYEAQ (reference sequence). CDR3 protein: CASSRGRTDTQYF. The DNA of the CDR3 is TGTGCCAGCAGCCGGGGCCGCACAGATACGCAGTATTTT.

This chain connects TRBV6-1 to TRBJ2-2; possibly TRBD2 for D (6 bases). Germline V lookup: CDR1 MNHNS, CDR2 SASEGT. Trimming took 2 bases from V and 6 from J, leaving 13 bases between them. The CDR3 has 15 residues. The CDR3 is CASSETSLGAGELFF. The CDR3, as DNA: TGTGCCAGCAGTGAAACTAGCTTGGGGGCCGGGGAGCTGTTTTTT.

The V gene is TRBV7-2, the J gene TRBJ1-5, with unresolved D. Trimming took off 3 bases at V and 7 bases at J, with 10 bases between the two ends. CDR1 and CDR2 (germline): SGHTA, FQGNSA. The CDR3 runs 13 residues. For the CDR3, the DNA is TGTGCCAGCAGCTTGAGCCCGAGGCAGCCCCAGCATTTT. Its translation: CASSLSPRQPQHF. The complete variable domain, with remaining parts taken from reference TRBV7-2 and TRBJ1-5, reads GAGVSQSPSNKVTEKGKDVELRCDPISGHTALYWYRQSLGQGLEFLIYFQGNSAPDKSGLPSDRFSAERTGGSVSTLTIQRTQQEDSAVYLCASSLSPRQPQHFGDGTRLSIL.

The chain joins TRBV18 to TRBJ1-5, with D unclear. Trimming took 2 bases from V and 5 from J, leaving 10 bases between them. Germline V CDR1 and CDR2: KGHSH, LQKENI. This CDR3 is built from 14 residues. The CDR3 sequence: CASSPSARDQPQHF. CDR3 nucleotide sequence: TGTGCCAGCTCACCAAGTGCCCGGGATCAGCCCCAGCATTTT.

The CDR3 nucleotides are TGTGCCAGCAGGGGCCCCAGGGCCGAAAAACTGTTTTTT. Protein product: CASRGPRAEKLFF. The rearrangement uses TRBV2 and TRBJ1-4; weak D call: TRBD1 (5 bases). The germline CDR1 and CDR2 sequences are SNHLY and FYNNEI. The V end lost 6 bases, the J end lost 8 bases, and 13 bases lay between the germline ends. The CDR3 totals 13 residues.

This clone has more than one count but fewer than ten. The CDR3 sequence is CASSLYAGDTEAFF. CDR3 coding DNA: TGTGCCAGCAGCTTATACGCAGGGGACACTGAAGCTTTCTTT. The genes are TRBV7-2 and TRBJ1-1; tentative D call: TRBD1 (6 bases). Germline V lookup: CDR1 SGHTA, CDR2 FQGNSA. V lost 2 bases to trimming and J lost 3 bases, with 10 bases between them. This CDR3 has 14 amino acids. The full variable domain, completed using reference TRBV7-2 and TRBJ1-1, is GAGVSQSPSNKVTEKGKDVELRCDPISGHTALYWYRQSLGQGLEFLIYFQGNSAPDKSGLPSDRFSAERTGGSVSTLTIQRTQQEDSAVYLCASSLYAGDTEAFFGQGTRLTVV.

The chain employs TRBV28 and TRBJ2-1; D uncertain. Germline loops: CDR1 MDHEN, CDR2 SYDVKM. Deletions cut 1 base from V and 4 bases from J, with 8 bases between. CDR3 size: 14 residues. CDR3 sequence reads: CASSLFKQYNEQFF. The CDR3 region has the DNA TGTGCCAGCAGTTTATTCAAGCAGTACAATGAGCAGTTCTTC.

The chain recombines TRBV27 with TRBJ1-3; TRBD1 agrees at 9 bases. Germline CDR1 and CDR2: MNHEY and SMNVEV (reference sequence). The CDR3 is 15 residues long. Trimming cost V 5 bases and J 4 bases; bases outside gene matches: 6. This CDR3 is CASSPSGTGGNTIYF. CDR3 bases: TGTGCCAGCAGTCCTTCCGGGACAGGGGGAAACACCATATATTTT.